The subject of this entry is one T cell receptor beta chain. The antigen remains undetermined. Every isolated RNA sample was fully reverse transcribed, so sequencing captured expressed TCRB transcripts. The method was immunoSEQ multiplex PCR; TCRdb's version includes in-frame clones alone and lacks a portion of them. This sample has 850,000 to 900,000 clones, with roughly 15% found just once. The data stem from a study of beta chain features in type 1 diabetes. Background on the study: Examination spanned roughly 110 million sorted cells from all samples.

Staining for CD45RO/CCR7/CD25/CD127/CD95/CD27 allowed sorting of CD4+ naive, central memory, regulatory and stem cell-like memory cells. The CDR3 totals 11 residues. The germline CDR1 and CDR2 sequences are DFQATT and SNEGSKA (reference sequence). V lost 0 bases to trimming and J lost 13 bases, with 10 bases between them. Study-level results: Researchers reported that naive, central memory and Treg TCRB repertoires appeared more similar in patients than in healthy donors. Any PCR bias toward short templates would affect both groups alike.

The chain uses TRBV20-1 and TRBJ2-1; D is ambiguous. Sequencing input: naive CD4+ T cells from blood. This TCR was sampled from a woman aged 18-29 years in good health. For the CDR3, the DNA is TGCAGTGCTAGAGATCAGGCCCTTCAGTTCTTC. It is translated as CSARDQALQFF.